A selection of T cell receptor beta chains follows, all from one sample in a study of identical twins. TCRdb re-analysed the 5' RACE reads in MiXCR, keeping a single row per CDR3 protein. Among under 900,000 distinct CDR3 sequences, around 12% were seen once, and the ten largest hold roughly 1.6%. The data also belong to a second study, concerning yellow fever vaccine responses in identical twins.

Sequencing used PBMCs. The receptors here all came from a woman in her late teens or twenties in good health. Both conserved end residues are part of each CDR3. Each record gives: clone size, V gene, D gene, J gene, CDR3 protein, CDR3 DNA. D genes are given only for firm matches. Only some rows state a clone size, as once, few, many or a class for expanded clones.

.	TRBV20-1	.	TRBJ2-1	CSAREGGAWFF	TGCAGTGCTAGAGAGGGCGGGGCCTGGTTCTTC
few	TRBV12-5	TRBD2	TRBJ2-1	CASGLLAATDNEQFF	TGTGCTAGTGGACTACTAGCGGCCACCGACAATGAGCAGTTCTTC
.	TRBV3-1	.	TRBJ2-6	CASSQWGPGTGGANVLTF	TGTGCCAGCAGCCAATGGGGTCCAGGGACTGGTGGGGCCAACGTCCTGACTTTC
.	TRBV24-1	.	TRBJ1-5	CATSDLGQNQPQHF	TGTGCCACCAGTGATTTGGGTCAGAATCAGCCCCAGCATTTT
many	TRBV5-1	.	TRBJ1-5	CASSLVWGWPQHF	TGCGCCAGCAGCTTGGTTTGGGGTTGGCCCCAGCATTTT
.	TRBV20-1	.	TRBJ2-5	CSASVMDGQETQYF	TGCAGTGCTAGTGTCATGGACGGCCAAGAGACCCAGTACTTC
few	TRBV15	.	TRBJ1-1	CATSRGVAGTNTEAFF	TGTGCCACCAGCAGAGGTGTGGCAGGAACGAACACTGAAGCTTTCTTT
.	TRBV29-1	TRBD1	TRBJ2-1	CSVARDSYINEQFF	TGCAGCGTGGCCCGGGACAGCTACATCAATGAGCAGTTCTTC
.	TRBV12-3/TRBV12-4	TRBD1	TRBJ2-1	CASGGQTYNEQFF	TGTGCCAGCGGGGGACAGACCTACAATGAGCAGTTCTTC
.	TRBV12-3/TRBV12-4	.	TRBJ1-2	CASRDSGSGYGYTF	TGTGCCAGCAGAGACTCAGGTAGTGGCTATGGCTACACCTTC
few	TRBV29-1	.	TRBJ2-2	CSVAGRFGELFF	TGCAGCGTGGCGGGGAGGTTCGGGGAGCTGTTTTTT
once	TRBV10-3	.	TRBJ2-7	CAISEIGSGPTYEQYF	TGTGCCATCAGTGAAATAGGGAGCGGCCCGACCTACGAGCAGTACTTC
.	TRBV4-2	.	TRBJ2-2	CASSYSGGGPNTGELFF	TGTGCCAGCAGCTACTCCGGAGGGGGGCCGAACACCGGGGAGCTGTTTTTT
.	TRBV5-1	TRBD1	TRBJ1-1	CASSSGQGAEAFF	TGCGCCAGCAGCTCGGGACAGGGGGCTGAAGCTTTCTTT